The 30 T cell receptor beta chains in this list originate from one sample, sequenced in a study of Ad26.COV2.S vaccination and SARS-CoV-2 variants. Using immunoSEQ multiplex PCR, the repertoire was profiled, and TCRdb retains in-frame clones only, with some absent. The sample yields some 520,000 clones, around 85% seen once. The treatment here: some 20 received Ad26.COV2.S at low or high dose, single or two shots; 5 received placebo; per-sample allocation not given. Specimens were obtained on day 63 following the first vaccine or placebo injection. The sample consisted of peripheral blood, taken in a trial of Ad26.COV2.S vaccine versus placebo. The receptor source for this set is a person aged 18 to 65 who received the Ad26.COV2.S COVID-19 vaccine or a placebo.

CDR3 in amino acids: CASSFGTVKTQVTQYF. DNA of the CDR3: TGTGCCAGCAGCTTTGGTACAGTAAAAACCCAGGTGACGCAGTATTTT. This chain links TRBV11-1 with TRBJ2-3, with D unresolved. With 3 bases removed from V and 9 bases from J, the gap between germline ends came to 22 bases. Germline V gene sequence: CDR1 SGHAT, CDR2 FQDESV (reference sequence). This CDR3 has 16 residues.

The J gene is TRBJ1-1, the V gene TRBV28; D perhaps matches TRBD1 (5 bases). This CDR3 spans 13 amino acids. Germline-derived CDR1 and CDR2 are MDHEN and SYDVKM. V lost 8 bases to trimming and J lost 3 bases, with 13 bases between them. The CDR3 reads CASQGLLDTEAFF. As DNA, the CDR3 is TGTGCCAGCCAGGGACTTCTAGACACTGAAGCTTTCTTT.

The CDR3 sequence: CASSFGRVGSTEAFF. CDR3 DNA: TGTGCCAGCAGTTTTGGCAGGGTCGGTTCCACTGAAGCTTTCTTT. The chain recombines TRBV28 with TRBJ1-1; a weak D match, TRBD1 (5 bases). V lost 3 bases and J lost 4, with 15 bases in between. This CDR3 has 15 residues. Germline-derived CDR1 and CDR2 are MDHEN and SYDVKM. Full variable domain (outside the CDR3, taken from reference TRBV28 and TRBJ1-1): DVKVTQSSRYLVKRTGEKVFLECVQDMDHENMFWYRQDPGLGLRLIYFSYDVKMKEKGDIPEGYSVSREKKERFSLILESASTNQTSMYLCASSFGRVGSTEAFFGQGTRLTVV.

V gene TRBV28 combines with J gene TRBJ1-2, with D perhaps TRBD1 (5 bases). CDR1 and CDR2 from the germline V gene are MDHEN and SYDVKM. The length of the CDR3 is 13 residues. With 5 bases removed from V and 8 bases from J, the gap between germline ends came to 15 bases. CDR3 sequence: CASSTGGIWGYTF. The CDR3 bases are TGTGCCAGCAGTACAGGCGGAATATGGGGCTACACCTTC.

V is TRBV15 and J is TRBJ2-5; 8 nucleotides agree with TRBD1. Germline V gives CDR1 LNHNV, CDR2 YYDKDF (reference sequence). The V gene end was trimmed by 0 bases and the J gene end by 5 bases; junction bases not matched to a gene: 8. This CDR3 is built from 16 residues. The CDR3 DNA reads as TGTGCCACCAGCAGAGACCTCGGACAGGGAAGTGAGACCCAGTACTTC. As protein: CATSRDLGQGSETQYF.

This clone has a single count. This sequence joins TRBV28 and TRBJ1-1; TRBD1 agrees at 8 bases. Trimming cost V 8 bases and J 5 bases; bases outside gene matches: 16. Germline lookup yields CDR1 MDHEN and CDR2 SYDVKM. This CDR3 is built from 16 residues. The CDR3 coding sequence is TGTGCCAGCTATCGACCGGGGCAGGGGGCCGGGACTGAAGCTTTCTTT. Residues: CASYRPGQGAGTEAFF.

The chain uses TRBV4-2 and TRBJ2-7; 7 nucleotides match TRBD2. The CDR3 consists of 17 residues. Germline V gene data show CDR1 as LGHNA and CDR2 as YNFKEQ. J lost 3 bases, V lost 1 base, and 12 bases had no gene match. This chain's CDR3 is CASSQGIGGRGYYEQYF. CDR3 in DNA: TGTGCCAGCAGCCAAGGGATTGGCGGGAGAGGATACTACGAGCAGTACTTC.

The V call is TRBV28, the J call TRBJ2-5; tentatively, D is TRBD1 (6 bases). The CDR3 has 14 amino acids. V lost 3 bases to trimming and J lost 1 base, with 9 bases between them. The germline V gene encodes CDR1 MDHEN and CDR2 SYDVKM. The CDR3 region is CASSFRDTQETQYF. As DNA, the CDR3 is TGTGCCAGCAGTTTTAGGGACACCCAAGAGACCCAGTACTTC.

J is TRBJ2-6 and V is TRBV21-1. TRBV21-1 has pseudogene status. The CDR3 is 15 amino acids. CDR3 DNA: TGTGCCAGCAGCTCGACCTCGGCCGGGGCCAACGTCCTGACTTTC. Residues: CASSSTSAGANVLTF.

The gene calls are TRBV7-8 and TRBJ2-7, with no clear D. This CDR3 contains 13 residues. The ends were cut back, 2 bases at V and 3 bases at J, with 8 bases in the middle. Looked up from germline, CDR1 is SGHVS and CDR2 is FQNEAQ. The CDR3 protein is CASSLSLGYEQYF. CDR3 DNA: TGTGCCAGCAGCTTATCTCTGGGCTACGAGCAGTACTTC.

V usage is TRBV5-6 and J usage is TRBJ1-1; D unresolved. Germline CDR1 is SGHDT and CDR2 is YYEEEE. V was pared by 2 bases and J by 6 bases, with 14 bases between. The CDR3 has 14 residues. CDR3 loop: CASSFPGAWAEAFF. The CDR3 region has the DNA TGTGCCAGCAGCTTTCCGGGAGCCTGGGCTGAAGCTTTCTTT.

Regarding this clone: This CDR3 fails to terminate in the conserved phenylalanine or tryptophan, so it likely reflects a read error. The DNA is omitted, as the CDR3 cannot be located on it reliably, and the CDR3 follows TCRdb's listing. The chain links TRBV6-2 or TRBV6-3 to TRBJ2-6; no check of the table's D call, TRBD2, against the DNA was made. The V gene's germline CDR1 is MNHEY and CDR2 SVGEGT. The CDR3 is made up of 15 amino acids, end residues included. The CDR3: CASSTSGRASVFVPV.

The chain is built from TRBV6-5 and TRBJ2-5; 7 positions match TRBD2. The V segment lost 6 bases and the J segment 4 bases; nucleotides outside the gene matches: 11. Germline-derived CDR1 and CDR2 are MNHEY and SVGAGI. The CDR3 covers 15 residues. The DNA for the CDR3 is TGTGCCAGCAGCGTAAGCGGGAAGACCGCAGAGACCCAGTACTTC. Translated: CASSVSGKTAETQYF.

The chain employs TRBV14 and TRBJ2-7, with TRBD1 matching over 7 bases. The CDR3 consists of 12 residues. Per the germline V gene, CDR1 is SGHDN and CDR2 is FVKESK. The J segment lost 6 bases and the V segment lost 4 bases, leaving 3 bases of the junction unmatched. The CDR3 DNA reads TGTGCCAGCAGCCCAACAGGGGCCGAGCAGTACTTC. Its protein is CASSPTGAEQYF. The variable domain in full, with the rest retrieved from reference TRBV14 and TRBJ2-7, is EAGVTQFPSHSVIEKGQTVTLRCDPISGHDNLYWYRRVMGKEIKFLLHFVKESKQDESGMPNNRFLAERTGGTYSTLKVQPAELEDSGVYFCASSPTGAEQYFGPGTRLTVT.

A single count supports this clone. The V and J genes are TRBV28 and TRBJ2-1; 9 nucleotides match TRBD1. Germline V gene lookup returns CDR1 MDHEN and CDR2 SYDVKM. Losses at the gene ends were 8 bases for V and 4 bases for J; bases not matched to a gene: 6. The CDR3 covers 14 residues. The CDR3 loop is CASRVGQGYNEQFF. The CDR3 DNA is TGTGCCAGCCGAGTGGGACAGGGTTACAATGAGCAGTTCTTC.

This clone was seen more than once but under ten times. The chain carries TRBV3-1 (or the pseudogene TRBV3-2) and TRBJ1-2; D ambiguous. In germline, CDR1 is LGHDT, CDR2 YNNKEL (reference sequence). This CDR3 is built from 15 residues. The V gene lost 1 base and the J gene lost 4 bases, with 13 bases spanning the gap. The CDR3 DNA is TGTGCCAGCAGCCAAGTTCGCGGCAGCCCCTATGGCTACACCTTC. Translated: CASSQVRGSPYGYTF.

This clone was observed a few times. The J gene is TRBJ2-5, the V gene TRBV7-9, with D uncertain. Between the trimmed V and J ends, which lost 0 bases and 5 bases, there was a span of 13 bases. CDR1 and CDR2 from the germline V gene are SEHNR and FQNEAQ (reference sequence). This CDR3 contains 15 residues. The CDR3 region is CASSLARQSGETQYF. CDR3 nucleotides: TGTGCCAGCAGCTTAGCGCGTCAATCCGGGGAGACCCAGTACTTC.

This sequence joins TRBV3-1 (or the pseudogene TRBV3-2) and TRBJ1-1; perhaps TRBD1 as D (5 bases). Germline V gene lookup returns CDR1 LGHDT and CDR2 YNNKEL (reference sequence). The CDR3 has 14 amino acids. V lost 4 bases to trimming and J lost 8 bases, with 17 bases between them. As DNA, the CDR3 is TGTGCCAGCAGCCCGTGGGCGGGGGGGAAAGAAGCTTTCTTT. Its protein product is CASSPWAGGKEAFF.

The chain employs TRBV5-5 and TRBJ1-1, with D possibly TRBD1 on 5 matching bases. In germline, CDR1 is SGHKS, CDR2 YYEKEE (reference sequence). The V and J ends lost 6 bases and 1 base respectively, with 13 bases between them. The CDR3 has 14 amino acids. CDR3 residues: CASILYGGNTEAFF. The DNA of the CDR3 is TGTGCCAGCATCTTATACGGGGGGAACACTGAAGCTTTCTTT.

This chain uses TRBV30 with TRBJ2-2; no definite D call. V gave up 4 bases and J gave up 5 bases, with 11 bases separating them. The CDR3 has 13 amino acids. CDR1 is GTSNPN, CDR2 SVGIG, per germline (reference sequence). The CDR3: CAWTKLITGELFF. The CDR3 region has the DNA TGTGCCTGGACTAAATTGATTACCGGGGAGCTGTTTTTT.

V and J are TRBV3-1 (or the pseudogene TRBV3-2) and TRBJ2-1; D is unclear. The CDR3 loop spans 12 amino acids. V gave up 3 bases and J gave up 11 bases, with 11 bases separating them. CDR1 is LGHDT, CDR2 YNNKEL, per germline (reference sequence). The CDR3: CASSQIEMQQFF. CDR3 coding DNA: TGTGCCAGCAGCCAGATAGAAATGCAGCAGTTCTTC.

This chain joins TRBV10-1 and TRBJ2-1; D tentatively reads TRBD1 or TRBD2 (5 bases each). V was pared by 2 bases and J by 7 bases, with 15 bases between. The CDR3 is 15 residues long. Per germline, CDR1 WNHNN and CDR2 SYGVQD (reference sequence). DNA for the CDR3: TGCGCCAGCAGTGAGGTGAGGGTAGGGGTAAATGAGCAGTTCTTC. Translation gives CASSEVRVGVNEQFF.

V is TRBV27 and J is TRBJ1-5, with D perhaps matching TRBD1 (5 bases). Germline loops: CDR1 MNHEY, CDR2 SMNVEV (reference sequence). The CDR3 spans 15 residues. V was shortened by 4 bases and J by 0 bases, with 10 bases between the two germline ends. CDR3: CASSYSRASNQPQHF. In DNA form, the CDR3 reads TGTGCCAGCAGTTATAGCAGGGCTAGCAATCAGCCCCAGCATTTT.

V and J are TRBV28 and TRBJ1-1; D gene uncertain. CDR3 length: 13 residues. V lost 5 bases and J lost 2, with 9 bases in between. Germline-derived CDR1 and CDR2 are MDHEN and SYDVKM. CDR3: CASSMIFNTEAFF. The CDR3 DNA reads TGTGCCAGCAGTATGATTTTCAACACTGAAGCTTTCTTT.

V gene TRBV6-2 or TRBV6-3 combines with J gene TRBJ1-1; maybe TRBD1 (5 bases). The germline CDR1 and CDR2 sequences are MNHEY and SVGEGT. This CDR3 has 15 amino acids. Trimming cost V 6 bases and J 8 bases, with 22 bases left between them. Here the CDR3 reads CASRPPTGRGGEAFF. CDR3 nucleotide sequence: TGTGCCAGCAGACCTCCGACGGGGAGGGGAGGGGAAGCTTTCTTT.

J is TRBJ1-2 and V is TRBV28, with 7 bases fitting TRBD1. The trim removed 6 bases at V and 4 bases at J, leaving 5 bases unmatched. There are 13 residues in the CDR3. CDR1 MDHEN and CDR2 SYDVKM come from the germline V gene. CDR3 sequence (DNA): TGTGCCAGCAGCCGAGACAGGGCCTATGGCTACACCTTC. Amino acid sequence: CASSRDRAYGYTF.

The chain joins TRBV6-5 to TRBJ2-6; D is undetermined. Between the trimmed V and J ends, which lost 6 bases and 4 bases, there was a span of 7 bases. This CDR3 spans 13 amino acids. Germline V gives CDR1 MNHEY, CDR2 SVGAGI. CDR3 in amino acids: CASRIRGANVLTF. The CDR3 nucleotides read TGTGCCAGCAGAATCAGAGGGGCCAACGTCCTGACTTTC.

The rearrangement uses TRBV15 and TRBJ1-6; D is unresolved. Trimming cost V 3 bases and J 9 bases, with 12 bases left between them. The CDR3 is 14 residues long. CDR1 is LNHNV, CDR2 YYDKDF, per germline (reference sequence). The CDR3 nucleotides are TGTGCCACCAGCAGTCCCAACGAGTTTTCACCCCTCCACTTT. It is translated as CATSSPNEFSPLHF.

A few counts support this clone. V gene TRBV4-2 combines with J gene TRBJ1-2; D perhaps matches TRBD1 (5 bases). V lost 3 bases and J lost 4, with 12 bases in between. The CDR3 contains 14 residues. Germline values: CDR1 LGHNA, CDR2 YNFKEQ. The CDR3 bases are TGTGCCAGCAGCCAGCCTGGGGGAGCCTATGGCTACACCTTC. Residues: CASSQPGGAYGYTF.

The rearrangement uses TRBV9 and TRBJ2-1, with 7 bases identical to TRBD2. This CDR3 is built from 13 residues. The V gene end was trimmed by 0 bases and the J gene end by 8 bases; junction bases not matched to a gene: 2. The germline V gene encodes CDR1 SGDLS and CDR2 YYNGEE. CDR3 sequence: CASSVGEGYEQFF. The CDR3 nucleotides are TGTGCCAGCAGCGTAGGGGAGGGGTATGAGCAGTTCTTC.